The 17 T cell receptor beta chains reported below all come from one sample, sequenced in a study of cytomegalovirus exposure and HLA in healthy donors (dated by TCRdb to about 2017). Receptors were amplified or captured by the immunoSEQ multiplex PCR assay. For the multiplex PCR, a mixture combining 60 forward primers for TCR Vbeta segments and 13 reverse primers for TCR Jbeta segments was used. TCRdb stores this immuneACCESS table with in-frame sequences only. Part of the clones is absent; in the studies checked, under half of the shortfall reflects unresolved V genes, and no reason is known for the rest. This sample holds under 200,000 clones; 77% were observed only once. Approximately 2.3% of the sample is held by the ten biggest clonotypes. The sequenced material came from PBMCs. These receptors came from a man over 45 in good health and CMV-seropositive.

The chain employs TRBV15 and TRBJ2-7; 8 bases line up with TRBD2. CDR3 size: 14 residues. The germline V gene encodes CDR1 LNHNV and CDR2 YYDKDF (reference sequence). V shed 3 bases and J 3 bases; nucleotides not matched to a gene: 4. CDR3 sequence reads: CATSSSGGFYEQYF. In nucleotides, the CDR3 is TGTGCCACCAGCAGCAGCGGGGGATTCTACGAGCAGTACTTC.

This clone was counted a few times. Other DNA sequences in this specimen translate into the identical CDR3. The chain carries TRBV7-2 and TRBJ2-3, with TRBD2 as a possible D gene (6 bases). CDR1 and CDR2 from the germline V gene are SGHTA and FQGNSA. The CDR3 length is 14 residues. The ends were cut back, 4 bases at V and 1 base at J, with 9 bases in the middle. The CDR3 region is CASSSGLGTDTQYF. The CDR3 coding sequence is TGTGCCAGCAGCTCGGGACTCGGCACAGATACGCAGTATTTT.

The chain uses TRBV4-1 and TRBJ2-1; 12 bases align to TRBD2. V was pared by 1 base and J by 2 bases, with 0 bases of the junction left unmatched. Germline loops: CDR1 MGHRA, CDR2 YSYEKL. This CDR3 spans 16 amino acids. The CDR3 sequence is CASSQGLAGAYNEQFF. The CDR3 nucleotides are TGCGCCAGCAGCCAAGGACTAGCGGGGGCCTACAATGAGCAGTTCTTC.

Points on this clone: This sample includes further DNA sequences coding for the same CDR3. The rearrangement joins TRBV9 to TRBJ1-1, with D perhaps TRBD1 (6 bases). This CDR3 has 14 amino acids. The germline CDR1 and CDR2 sequences are SGDLS and YYNGEE. V was trimmed by 3 bases and J by 6 bases, leaving 15 bases between them. The CDR3 sequence is CASSARQESAEAFF. Written as DNA, the CDR3 is TGTGCCAGCAGCGCCCGACAGGAGAGCGCTGAAGCTTTCTTT.

The gene calls are TRBV7-9 and TRBJ1-1, with D hard to call. Deletions cut 5 bases from V and 11 bases from J, with 15 bases between. The germline V gene has CDR1 SEHNR and CDR2 FQNEAQ (reference sequence). The length of the CDR3 is 12 residues. In DNA, the CDR3 is TGTGCCAGCAGCCTAACGGGTTTACGGGCTTTCTTT. Translating gives CASSLTGLRAFF.

CDR3 residues: CASSQEWAITSTDTQYF. DNA for the CDR3: TGCGCCAGCAGCCAAGAGTGGGCGATTACTAGCACAGATACGCAGTATTTT. V usage is TRBV4-3 and J usage is TRBJ2-3; D remains unclear. Germline CDR1 reads LGHNA; CDR2 reads YSLEER. CDR3 length: 17 residues. V was shortened by 0 bases and J by 0 bases, with 13 bases between the two germline ends.

This chain joins TRBV16 and TRBJ1-1, with D unclear. The CDR3 covers 14 residues. V lost 0 bases and J 0 bases, leaving 5 bases between the germline ends. Germline V lookup: CDR1 KGHSY, CDR2 FQNENV. Written as DNA, the CDR3 is TGTGCCAGCAGCCAATCAAGAGTGAACACTGAAGCTTTCTTT. Protein sequence: CASSQSRVNTEAFF. The full variable domain, in which reference TRBV16 and TRBJ1-1 provide the parts outside the CDR3, is GEEVAQTPKHLVRGEGQKAKLYCAPIKGHSYVFWYQQVLKNEFKFLISFQNENVFDETGMPKERFSAKCLPNSPCSLEIQATKLEDSAVYFCASSQSRVNTEAFFGQGTRLTVV.

The V and J genes are TRBV9 and TRBJ2-2; D ambiguous. CDR1 is SGDLS and CDR2 is YYNGEE in the germline V gene. Trimming pared 4 bases from V and 3 bases from J, leaving 7 bases between. CDR3 length: 13 residues. CDR3 in amino acids: CASSYFDTGELFF. The CDR3 bases are TGTGCCAGCAGCTACTTTGACACCGGGGAGCTGTTTTTT.

The V gene is TRBV21-1, the J gene TRBJ1-4; the table's D call TRBD1 went unverified against the DNA. TRBV21-1 is a known pseudogene. The CDR3 sequence is 18 residues long. The CDR3 reads CASSNAAGTGGRDEKLFF. The DNA of the CDR3 is TGTGCCAGCAGCAATGCGGCCGGGACAGGGGGCCGCGACGAAAAACTGTTTTTT.

The J gene is TRBJ2-5, the V gene TRBV9; the match to TRBD2 covers 7 bases. The V gene end was trimmed by 3 bases and the J gene end by 2 bases; junction bases not matched to a gene: 7. In germline, CDR1 is SGDLS, CDR2 YYNGEE. The CDR3 spans 15 residues. The CDR3 DNA follows: TGTGCCAGCAGCGGGGACGGGGGGAAACAAGAGACCCAGTACTTC. It encodes CASSGDGGKQETQYF.

The chain couples TRBV2 to TRBJ2-5; 13 nucleotides align to TRBD2. CDR3 length: 18 residues. Germline CDR1 and CDR2: SNHLY and FYNNEI. The V segment lost 4 bases and the J segment 1 base; nucleotides outside the gene matches: 9. The DNA for the CDR3 is TGTGCCAGCAGTGTTCTACCCGGACTAGCGGGGGCCCAAGAGACCCAGTACTTC. Its translation: CASSVLPGLAGAQETQYF.

The chain is built from TRBV11-2 and TRBJ1-6; 7 bases map to TRBD1. The CDR3 extends over 15 amino acids. The J segment lost 10 bases and the V segment lost 0 bases, leaving 6 bases of the junction unmatched. Germline CDR1 and CDR2: SGHAT and FQNNGV. The DNA of the CDR3 is TGTGCCAGCAGCTTAGAGGGACAGTTAGCCTCACCCCTCCACTTT. This codes for CASSLEGQLASPLHF.

J is TRBJ1-6 and V is TRBV5-1; 7 nucleotides line up with TRBD1. V gave up 4 bases and J gave up 8 bases; unmatched junction bases: 12. CDR1 SGHRS and CDR2 YFSETQ come from the germline V gene. This CDR3 is built from 16 residues. The CDR3 coding sequence is TGCGCCAGCAGCATCGGACAGGTCTACGGGGATTCACCCCTCCACTTT. Its translation is CASSIGQVYGDSPLHF.

This clone has only one observation. The chain carries TRBV19 and TRBJ2-4; TRBD1 might be the D (5 bases). Trimming took off 5 bases at V and 7 bases at J, with 15 bases between the two ends. The CDR3 contains 14 residues. Looked up from germline, CDR1 is LNHDA and CDR2 is SQIVND (reference sequence). CDR3 amino acids: CASSSQGAANIQYF. As DNA, the CDR3 is TGTGCCAGTAGTTCCCAAGGGGCGGCGAACATTCAGTACTTC.

The chain links TRBV11-2 to TRBJ2-5; TRBD2 matches 12 bases. The DNA end is a closer match to TRBJ2-7, so the J assignment may be wrong. The CDR3 has 15 residues. Germline V gene lookup returns CDR1 SGHAT and CDR2 FQNNGV. CDR3 DNA: TGTGCCAGCAGTTACAGGACTAGCGGGGACTACGAGCAGTACTTC. Translation gives CASSYRTSGDYEQYF.

The CDR3 DNA follows: TGTGCCAGCAGCCCACTAGCGGTTAGCACAGATACGCAGTATTTT. This encodes CASSPLAVSTDTQYF. The rearrangement joins TRBV27 to TRBJ2-3; 8 bases fit TRBD2. The V gene end was trimmed by 6 bases and the J gene end by 0 bases; junction bases not matched to a gene: 5. This CDR3 comprises 15 residues. The germline CDR1 and CDR2 sequences are MNHEY and SMNVEV (reference sequence).

The chain has TRBV21-1 and TRBJ1-2; the D segment call TRBD1 is taken from the table without a DNA check. TRBV21-1 constitutes a pseudogene. The CDR3 sequence is 12 residues long. The CDR3 bases are TGTGCCAGCAGCAGCAACAGGGATGGCTACACCTTC. Translated: CASSSNRDGYTF.